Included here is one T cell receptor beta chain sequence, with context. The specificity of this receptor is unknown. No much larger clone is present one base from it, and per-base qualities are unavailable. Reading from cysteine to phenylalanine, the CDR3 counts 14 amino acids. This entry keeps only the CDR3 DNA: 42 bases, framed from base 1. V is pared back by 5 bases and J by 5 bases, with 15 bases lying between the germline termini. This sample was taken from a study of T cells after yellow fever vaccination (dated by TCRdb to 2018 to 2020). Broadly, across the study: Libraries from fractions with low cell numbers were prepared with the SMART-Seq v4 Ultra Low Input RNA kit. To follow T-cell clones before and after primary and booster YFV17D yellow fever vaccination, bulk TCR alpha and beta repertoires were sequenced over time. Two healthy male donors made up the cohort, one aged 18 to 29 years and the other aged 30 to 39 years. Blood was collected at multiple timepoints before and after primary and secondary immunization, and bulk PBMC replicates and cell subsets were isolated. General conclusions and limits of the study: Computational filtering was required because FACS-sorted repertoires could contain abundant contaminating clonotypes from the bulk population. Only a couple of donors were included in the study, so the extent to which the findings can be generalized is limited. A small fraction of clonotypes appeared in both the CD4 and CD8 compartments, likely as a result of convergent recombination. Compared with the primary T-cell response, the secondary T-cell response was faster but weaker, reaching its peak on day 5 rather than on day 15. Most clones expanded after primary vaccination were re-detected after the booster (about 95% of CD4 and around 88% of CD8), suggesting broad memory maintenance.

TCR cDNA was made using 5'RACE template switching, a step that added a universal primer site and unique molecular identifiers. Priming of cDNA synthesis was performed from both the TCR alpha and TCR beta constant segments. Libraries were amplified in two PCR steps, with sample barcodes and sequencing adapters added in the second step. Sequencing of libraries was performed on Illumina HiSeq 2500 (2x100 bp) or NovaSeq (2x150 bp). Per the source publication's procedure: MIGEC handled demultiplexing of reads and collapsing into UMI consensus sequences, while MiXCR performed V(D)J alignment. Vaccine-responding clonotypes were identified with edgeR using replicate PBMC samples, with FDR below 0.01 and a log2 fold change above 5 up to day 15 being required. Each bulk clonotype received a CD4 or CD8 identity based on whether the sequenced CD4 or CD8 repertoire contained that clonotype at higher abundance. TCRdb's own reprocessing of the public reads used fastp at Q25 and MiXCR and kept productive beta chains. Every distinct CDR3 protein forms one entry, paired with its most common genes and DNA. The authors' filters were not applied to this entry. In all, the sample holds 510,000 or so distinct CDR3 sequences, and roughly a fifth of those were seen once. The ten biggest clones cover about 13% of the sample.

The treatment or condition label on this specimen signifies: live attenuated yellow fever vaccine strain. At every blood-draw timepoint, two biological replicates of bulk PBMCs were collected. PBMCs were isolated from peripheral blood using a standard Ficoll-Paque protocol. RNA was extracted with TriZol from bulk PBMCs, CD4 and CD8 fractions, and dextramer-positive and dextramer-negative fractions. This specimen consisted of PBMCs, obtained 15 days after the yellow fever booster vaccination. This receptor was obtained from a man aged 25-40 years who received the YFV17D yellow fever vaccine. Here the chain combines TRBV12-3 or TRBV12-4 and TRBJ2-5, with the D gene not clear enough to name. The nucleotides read TGTGCCAGCAGTAAGACACCCCTCGGGGAGACCCAGTACTTC. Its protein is CASSKTPLGETQYF.